These 8 T cell receptor beta chains originate from one sample sequenced in a study of blood T cell repertoires in COVID-19. Only in-frame clones appear in the TCRdb table, and some are missing; sequencing was by immunoSEQ multiplex PCR. The profile covers over 85,000 clones, with 84% appearing a single time and 4.5% taken by the ten largest. Sequencing was performed on peripheral blood. The receptors stem from a human donor in a cohort sampled during active COVID-19.

J is TRBJ2-1 and V is TRBV11-2; the D gene is possibly TRBD2 (6 bases). The CDR3 contains 17 residues. Trimming cost V 1 base and J 0 bases, with 13 bases left between them. In germline, CDR1 is SGHAT, CDR2 FQNNGV. The CDR3 DNA sequence: TGTGCCAGCAGCTTAGGTGTATGGGGGGTCTCCTACAATGAGCAGTTCTTC. Protein sequence: CASSLGVWGVSYNEQFF.

This chain's CDR3 is CASSRGRQGWEPQHF. CDR3 sequence (DNA): TGTGCCAGCAGTCGGGGAAGACAGGGTTGGGAGCCCCAGCATTTT. The gene calls are TRBV6-5 and TRBJ1-5, with TRBD1 matching over 7 bases. With 5 bases clipped from V and 8 bases from J, the junction kept 12 bases outside the gene matches. This CDR3 spans 15 amino acids. Per the germline V gene, CDR1 is MNHEY and CDR2 is SVGAGI.

The chain recombines TRBV9 with TRBJ1-1; D is perhaps TRBD1 (6 bases). The length of the CDR3 is 16 residues. Trimming shortened V by 4 bases and J by 4 bases, and 20 bases separated the two germline ends. Germline-derived CDR1 and CDR2 are SGDLS and YYNGEE. The CDR3 here is CASSPRTQGWGTEAFF. CDR3 bases: TGTGCCAGCAGCCCCCGAACACAGGGATGGGGCACTGAAGCTTTCTTT.

The chain has TRBV5-1 and TRBJ2-7; 9 bases are shared with TRBD1. Germline CDR1 reads SGHRS; CDR2 reads YFSETQ. J lost 9 bases, V lost 4 bases, and 2 bases had no gene match. The CDR3 loop spans 11 amino acids. The CDR3 loop reads CASSRDRVQYF. CDR3 bases: TGCGCCAGCAGCCGGGACAGGGTGCAGTACTTC.

This chain uses TRBV5-1 with TRBJ2-7; 12 bases align to TRBD1. Germline CDR1 SGHRS, CDR2 YFSETQ. This CDR3 is 17 amino acids long. V lost 3 bases and J lost 4; bases outside the gene matches: 11. The CDR3 DNA reads as TGCGCCAGCAGCTCACTGGCCGGGGGACAGGGGGCTTACGAGCAGTACTTC. This gives the protein CASSSLAGGQGAYEQYF.

The rearrangement joins TRBV7-2 to TRBJ2-3; tentative D call: TRBD2 (6 bases). This CDR3 has 13 residues. Trimming stripped 1 base from V and 4 bases from J, with 6 bases between. The V gene's germline CDR1 is SGHTA and CDR2 FQGNSA. The CDR3 protein is CASSLGLADTQYF. Written as DNA, the CDR3 is TGTGCCAGCAGCTTAGGACTAGCAGATACGCAGTATTTT.

This clone was counted between two and nine times. The chain employs TRBV7-6 and TRBJ1-4; weak D call: TRBD1 (5 bases). V was pared by 2 bases and J by 5 bases, with 12 bases between. Germline lookup yields CDR1 SGHVS and CDR2 FNYEAQ. CDR3 length: 15 amino acids. The CDR3 region is CASSLQQGLNEKLFF. The CDR3 DNA is TGTGCCAGCAGCTTACAGCAGGGATTAAATGAAAAACTGTTTTTT.

J is TRBJ1-3 and V is TRBV19; D perhaps matches TRBD1 (5 bases). Trimming pared 5 bases from V and 4 bases from J, leaving 12 bases between. The CDR3 is 14 residues long. Per germline, CDR1 LNHDA and CDR2 SQIVND (reference sequence). The CDR3 nucleotides are TGTGCCAGTAGTTTCTCGGGGGAAGGAAACACCATATATTTT. It specifies CASSFSGEGNTIYF.